A selection of T cell receptor beta chains follows, all from one sample in a study of T cells after yellow fever vaccination. TCRdb recomputed calls from the 5' RACE reads with MiXCR, one row per CDR3 protein. The sample has under 300,000 distinct CDR3 sequences, less than 9% seen once. Sequencing used CD4+ T cells sorted from PBMCs, obtained 15 days after the yellow fever booster vaccination. The receptor set was obtained from a man aged 25-40 years who received the YFV17D yellow fever vaccine. The CDR3 runs from the conserved cysteine through the conserved F or W. The order of the fields is D gene, clone size, J gene, CDR3 length, V gene, CDR3 DNA, CDR3 protein. D genes are given only for firm matches. Clone size appears in some rows only: once, few, many, or a class for an expanded clone.

.	few	TRBJ2-1	15	TRBV24-1	TGTGCCACGGGGACAGGGACTAGCCCCTACAATGAGCAGTTCTTC	CATGTGTSPYNEQFF
.	many	TRBJ2-5	15	TRBV6-5	TGTGCCAGCAGTTACTCGGGGGGGCGCGCAGAGACCCAGTACTTC	CASSYSGGRAETQYF
.	few	TRBJ2-7	14	TRBV20-1	TGCAGTGCTAGAGTGGCCAGGAGCTCCTACGAGCAGTACTTC	CSARVARSSYEQYF
.	many	TRBJ2-3	14	TRBV7-2	TGTGCCAGCACTCTCCCCCCGCGGGCAGATACGCAGTATTTT	CASTLPPRADTQYF
.	.	TRBJ1-2	14	TRBV7-9	TGTGCCAGCAGCCCCCGGGCGCAGGACTATGGCTACACCTTC	CASSPRAQDYGYTF
.	.	TRBJ2-5	14	TRBV5-1	TGCGCCAGCAGCGCGGGACAGTCGGGAGAGACCCAGTACTTC	CASSAGQSGETQYF
.	.	TRBJ2-4	15	TRBV18	TGTGCCAGCACAAAGATCGCCACCGCTATACGTATTCAGTACTTC	CASTKIATAIRIQYF
TRBD1	.	TRBJ2-1	17	TRBV20-1	TGCAGTGCTAGAAGCCGGACAGGGGCCGTAGCCTACAATGAGCAGTTCTTC	CSARSRTGAVAYNEQFF
TRBD2	many	TRBJ2-3	17	TRBV14	TGTGCCAGCAGCCGCCCCATTACCGGGACTAGCGCAGATACGCAGTATTTT	CASSRPITGTSADTQYF
.	few	TRBJ1-1	14	TRBV5-6	TGTGCCAGCAGCTCCCGCGGGGGTTACACTGAAGCTTTCTTT	CASSSRGGYTEAFF
.	few	TRBJ2-7	13	TRBV5-1	TGCGCCAGCAGGGAAAGAAGCCCCTACGAGCAGTACTTC	CASRERSPYEQYF
TRBD2	.	TRBJ2-1	11	TRBV20-1	TGCAGTGCTTTCCTAGCGGGAGGGCAGTTCTTC	CSAFLAGGQFF
.	many	TRBJ1-3	14	TRBV28	TGTGCCAGCGTTACGACAGCCTCTGGAAACACCATATATTTT	CASVTTASGNTIYF
.	many	TRBJ2-7	13	TRBV7-9	TGTGCCAGCAGCTCAGGGACCACCTACGAGCAGTACTTC	CASSSGTTYEQYF
.	few	TRBJ1-2	14	TRBV6-4	TGTGCCAGCTCCCCCGAGGTGGGGAGTGGAGGCTACACCTTC	CASSPEVGSGGYTF
TRBD1	.	TRBJ2-7	15	TRBV19	TGTGCCAGTAGTACTACGTCAGGGGGCACCTACGAGCAGTACTTC	CASSTTSGGTYEQYF